The rows below give T cell receptor beta chains drawn from one sample of a study of cytomegalovirus exposure and HLA in healthy donors. The repertoire was sequenced with immunoSEQ multiplex PCR; TCRdb's copy has only in-frame clones and lacks some. The data contain 100,000 to 120,000 clones, approximately 86% of them singletons. The sample was PBMCs. These receptors came from a man between 18 and 35 years old in good health and CMV-seronegative. CDR3s include the opening cysteine and the closing phenylalanine or tryptophan. Each record gives: clone size, J gene, D gene, V gene, CDR3 DNA, CDR3 protein. D genes are given only for firm matches. Clone size is shown for a subset of rows, as once, few, many or a class of expanded clone.

abundance: few
j_gene: TRBJ2-1
d_gene: TRBD2
v_gene: TRBV4-3
CDR3nt: TGCGCCAGCAGCCAAGAAGGGACTAGCGGTGCGGCTGAGCAGTTCTTC
CDR3aa: CASSQEGTSGAAEQFF

abundance: NA
j_gene: TRBJ1-5
d_gene: NA
v_gene: TRBV28
CDR3nt: TGTGCCAGTGACTGGTCCAATCAGCCCCAGCATTTT
CDR3aa: CASDWSNQPQHF

abundance: NA
j_gene: TRBJ2-7
d_gene: NA
v_gene: TRBV10-3
CDR3nt: TGTGCCAGCAGTTACAGGGGGGGGGCCTCGAGCTCCTACGAGCAGTACTTC
CDR3aa: CASSYRGGASSSYEQYF

abundance: NA
j_gene: TRBJ1-2
d_gene: NA
v_gene: TRBV5-4
CDR3nt: TGTGCCAGCAGCTTGGTGGGGCCGGTGGGGTATGGCTACACCTTC
CDR3aa: CASSLVGPVGYGYTF

abundance: NA
j_gene: TRBJ1-5
d_gene: NA
v_gene: TRBV29-1
CDR3nt: TGCAGCGTTGGGGGGAGGGATCAGCCCCAGCATTTT
CDR3aa: CSVGGRDQPQHF

abundance: NA
j_gene: TRBJ2-2
d_gene: NA
v_gene: TRBV6-4
CDR3nt: TGTGCCAGCAGTGTCGGAGCGAACACCGGGGAGCTGTTTTTT
CDR3aa: CASSVGANTGELFF

abundance: NA
j_gene: TRBJ2-7
d_gene: NA
v_gene: TRBV13
CDR3nt: TGTGCCAGCAGCTTAGAAAGCCCCCACGAGCAGTACTTC
CDR3aa: CASSLESPHEQYF

abundance: NA
j_gene: TRBJ2-3
d_gene: NA
v_gene: TRBV14
CDR3nt: TGTGCCAGCGCGGGCACATACACAGATACGCAGTATTTT
CDR3aa: CASAGTYTDTQYF

abundance: NA
j_gene: TRBJ2-7
d_gene: TRBD1
v_gene: TRBV19
CDR3nt: TGTGCCAGTAGTCGAAGGGGGCCCACGCCTGAGCAGTACTTC
CDR3aa: CASSRRGPTPEQYF

abundance: NA
j_gene: TRBJ2-5
d_gene: NA
v_gene: TRBV7-9
CDR3nt: TGTTCCAGCAGCCCAAGTGCGGGGTCTAGGGAGACCCAGTACTTC
CDR3aa: CSSSPSAGSRETQYF

abundance: NA
j_gene: TRBJ2-2
d_gene: NA
v_gene: TRBV19
CDR3nt: TGTGCCAGTAGTAATTACAGGGAGAACACCGGGGAGCTGTTTTTT
CDR3aa: CASSNYRENTGELFF

abundance: NA
j_gene: TRBJ1-2
d_gene: TRBD1
v_gene: TRBV5-5
CDR3nt: TGTGCCAGCAGCTTGGCTGCGGGACAGGGACACTATGGCTACACCTTC
CDR3aa: CASSLAAGQGHYGYTF

abundance: NA
j_gene: TRBJ2-3
d_gene: NA
v_gene: TRBV5-4
CDR3nt: TGTGCCAGCAGCCTGGAAGGGAGGACAGATACGCAGTATTTT
CDR3aa: CASSLEGRTDTQYF

abundance: NA
j_gene: TRBJ1-5
d_gene: TRBD1
v_gene: TRBV7-9
CDR3nt: TGTGCCAGCAATCCGGACAGGACCGATAACGGTCAGCCCCAGCATTTT
CDR3aa: CASNPDRTDNGQPQHF

abundance: NA
j_gene: TRBJ2-1
d_gene: TRBD2
v_gene: TRBV9
CDR3nt: TGTGCCAGCAGCGTAGGCCCCCCTAGCGGGGTCAATGAGCAGTTCTTC
CDR3aa: CASSVGPPSGVNEQFF

abundance: NA
j_gene: TRBJ2-7
d_gene: TRBD2
v_gene: TRBV12-5
CDR3nt: TGTGCTAGTGGTTTGTCTAGCGGGACCTCGTACGAGCAGTACTTC
CDR3aa: CASGLSSGTSYEQYF

abundance: NA
j_gene: TRBJ2-5
d_gene: NA
v_gene: TRBV5-8
CDR3nt: TGTGCCAGCAGCCCTCGGTTGGGGGCACTCCGGGAGACCCAGTACTTC
CDR3aa: CASSPRLGALRETQYF

abundance: NA
j_gene: TRBJ2-1
d_gene: NA
v_gene: TRBV13
CDR3nt: TGTGCCAGCAGCTCCTCAGGAGGGCTAGACAATGAGCAGTTCTTC
CDR3aa: CASSSSGGLDNEQFF

abundance: NA
j_gene: TRBJ1-3
d_gene: NA
v_gene: TRBV6-1
CDR3nt: TGTGCCAGCAGGACATCCCGCGACTCTGGAAACACCATATATTTT
CDR3aa: CASRTSRDSGNTIYF

abundance: NA
j_gene: TRBJ2-5
d_gene: NA
v_gene: TRBV7-2
CDR3nt: TGTGCCAGCAGCTTAAGGGACCCTCGGGGGGAGACCCAGTACTTC
CDR3aa: CASSLRDPRGETQYF

abundance: NA
j_gene: TRBJ2-4
d_gene: NA
v_gene: TRBV6-5
CDR3nt: TGTGCCAGCAGCCGGAAGCAAATCGGGAACATTCAGTACTTC
CDR3aa: CASSRKQIGNIQYF

abundance: once
j_gene: TRBJ1-1
d_gene: TRBD1
v_gene: TRBV4-1
CDR3nt: TGCGCCAGCAGCCCTATAAGGGGGACAGGTCTTTTTGAAGCTTTCTTT
CDR3aa: CASSPIRGTGLFEAFF

abundance: NA
j_gene: TRBJ2-7
d_gene: NA
v_gene: TRBV19
CDR3nt: TGTGCCAGTACTAGCGCCTCCTACGAGCAGTACTTC
CDR3aa: CASTSASYEQYF

abundance: NA
j_gene: TRBJ1-2
d_gene: TRBD1
v_gene: TRBV28
CDR3nt: TGTGCCAGCAGTCAAGAGACAGGGGCTGGTTTCAACTATGGCTACACCTTC
CDR3aa: CASSQETGAGFNYGYTF

abundance: few
j_gene: TRBJ2-5
d_gene: TRBD2
v_gene: TRBV5-4
CDR3nt: TGTGCCAGCAGCTGGGGGGGTAATCAAGAGACCCAGTACTTC
CDR3aa: CASSWGGNQETQYF

abundance: NA
j_gene: TRBJ1-6
d_gene: NA
v_gene: TRBV10-3
CDR3nt: TGTGCCATCAAAAGCCTCGCATCCTTCTCTTCACCCCTCCACTTT
CDR3aa: CAIKSLASFSSPLHF

abundance: NA
j_gene: TRBJ2-1
d_gene: TRBD2
v_gene: TRBV7-9
CDR3nt: TGTGCCAGCAGCTCTAGCGGGAGGGCCTACAATGAGCAGTTCTTC
CDR3aa: CASSSSGRAYNEQFF

abundance: once
j_gene: TRBJ2-5
d_gene: NA
v_gene: TRBV6-1
CDR3nt: TGTGCCAGCACCCCTACTGGTTTACAAGAGACCCAGTACTTC
CDR3aa: CASTPTGLQETQYF

abundance: once
j_gene: TRBJ1-1
d_gene: TRBD1
v_gene: TRBV29-1
CDR3nt: TGCAGCGTCGGACAGGGGAACACTGAAGCTTTCTTT
CDR3aa: CSVGQGNTEAFF

abundance: NA
j_gene: TRBJ1-1
d_gene: NA
v_gene: TRBV19
CDR3nt: TGTGCCAGTAGTGCGGTCCAGAACACTGAAGCTTTCTTT
CDR3aa: CASSAVQNTEAFF

abundance: NA
j_gene: TRBJ2-7
d_gene: TRBD2
v_gene: TRBV5-1
CDR3nt: TGCGCCAGCAGAACTAGCGCCTACTCCTACGAGCAGTACTTC
CDR3aa: CASRTSAYSYEQYF

abundance: NA
j_gene: TRBJ2-1
d_gene: NA
v_gene: TRBV6-5
CDR3nt: TGTGCCAGCAGCCCCCCTTCAGGGTTCCCCTTAGTCTTC
CDR3aa: CASSPPSGFPLVF

abundance: NA
j_gene: TRBJ2-3
d_gene: TRBD2
v_gene: TRBV6-1
CDR3nt: TGTGCCAGCAGTGTGTCGGGAGGGACTTCTAGCACAGATACGCAGTATTTT
CDR3aa: CASSVSGGTSSTDTQYF

abundance: NA
j_gene: TRBJ2-2
d_gene: NA
v_gene: TRBV12-2
CDR3nt: TGTGCAAGTCGCTCTAACGTGGGGGGATACTCCGGGGAGCTGTTTTTT
CDR3aa: CASRSNVGGYSGELFF

abundance: NA
j_gene: TRBJ2-3
d_gene: NA
v_gene: TRBV7-2
CDR3nt: TGTGCCAGCAGCTTAGCGTGGGCCAGAGAAAGCACAGATACGCAGTATTTT
CDR3aa: CASSLAWARESTDTQYF

abundance: NA
j_gene: TRBJ2-1
d_gene: NA
v_gene: TRBV29-1
CDR3nt: TGCAGCGTTGAAGTTTCGGTCGATGAGCAGTTCTTC
CDR3aa: CSVEVSVDEQFF

abundance: NA
j_gene: TRBJ2-1
d_gene: NA
v_gene: TRBV9
CDR3nt: TGTGCCAGCAGCCGGGAGAGCCAATACAATGAGCAGTTCTTC
CDR3aa: CASSRESQYNEQFF

abundance: NA
j_gene: TRBJ1-2
d_gene: TRBD1
v_gene: TRBV19
CDR3nt: TGTGCCAGTAGTCGCACCCAGGGGGATCGGGGCTACACCTTC
CDR3aa: CASSRTQGDRGYTF

abundance: once
j_gene: TRBJ1-5
d_gene: TRBD1
v_gene: TRBV4-2
CDR3nt: TGTGCCAGCAGCCAAACAGGGGCCTCTAGCAATCAGCCCCAGCATTTT
CDR3aa: CASSQTGASSNQPQHF

abundance: NA
j_gene: TRBJ2-1
d_gene: TRBD2
v_gene: TRBV15
CDR3nt: TGTGCCACCAGCAGAGATCTAGTAGCGGGAGGGCCAGGCAATGAGCAGTTCTTC
CDR3aa: CATSRDLVAGGPGNEQFF

abundance: NA
j_gene: TRBJ1-2
d_gene: NA
v_gene: TRBV9
CDR3nt: TGTGCCAGCAGCGTATCCACAGGTTCCGCTCGCTATGGCTACACCTTC
CDR3aa: CASSVSTGSARYGYTF

abundance: NA
j_gene: TRBJ2-3
d_gene: NA
v_gene: TRBV28
CDR3nt: TGTGCCAGCAGTTTACCCAGCGGGCGAAGCACAGATACGCAGTATTTT
CDR3aa: CASSLPSGRSTDTQYF

abundance: once
j_gene: TRBJ1-2
d_gene: NA
v_gene: TRBV7-6
CDR3nt: TGTGCCAGCAGCTTAGTAAGAGATGGCTACACCTTC
CDR3aa: CASSLVRDGYTF

abundance: few
j_gene: TRBJ2-1
d_gene: TRBD2
v_gene: TRBV28
CDR3nt: TGTGCCAGTCAGGGACTAGCGGGAGGGTATGAGCAGTTCTTC
CDR3aa: CASQGLAGGYEQFF

abundance: NA
j_gene: TRBJ2-4
d_gene: NA
v_gene: TRBV18
CDR3nt: TGTGCCAGCTCACGTCTTTCAGGGGACATTCAGTACTTC
CDR3aa: CASSRLSGDIQYF

abundance: NA
j_gene: TRBJ2-5
d_gene: TRBD2
v_gene: TRBV5-1
CDR3nt: TGCGCCAGCAGCTTAGCGGGAGGCCAAGAGACCCAGTACTTC
CDR3aa: CASSLAGGQETQYF

abundance: medium-sized
j_gene: TRBJ2-2
d_gene: TRBD1
v_gene: TRBV5-6
CDR3nt: TGTGCCAGCGACGTCGGACAGGGTGGATCCGGGGAGCTGTTTTTT
CDR3aa: CASDVGQGGSGELFF

abundance: NA
j_gene: TRBJ1-5
d_gene: NA
v_gene: TRBV30
CDR3nt: TGTGCCTGGAGTGTCGGAGCAGGCAATCAGCCCCAGCATTTT
CDR3aa: CAWSVGAGNQPQHF

abundance: NA
j_gene: TRBJ2-7
d_gene: TRBD2
v_gene: TRBV19
CDR3nt: TGTGCCAGTAAGACTAGCGGGAGCGACGAGCAGTACTTC
CDR3aa: CASKTSGSDEQYF

abundance: NA
j_gene: TRBJ1-2
d_gene: TRBD1
v_gene: TRBV19
CDR3nt: TGTGCCAGTAGTATGAGCAGGGGGTCTTCCCCCGGCTACACCTTC
CDR3aa: CASSMSRGSSPGYTF

abundance: NA
j_gene: TRBJ2-3
d_gene: NA
v_gene: TRBV7-9
CDR3nt: TGTGCCAGCAGCCGAACAGAAGGCACAGATACGCAGTATTTT
CDR3aa: CASSRTEGTDTQYF

abundance: few
j_gene: TRBJ1-1
d_gene: NA
v_gene: TRBV5-6
CDR3nt: TGTGCCAGCAGCTTCAAACCCCTGAGGGACACTGAAGCTTTCTTT
CDR3aa: CASSFKPLRDTEAFF

abundance: NA
j_gene: TRBJ1-1
d_gene: NA
v_gene: TRBV4-2
CDR3nt: TGTGCCAGCAGCTTAGGGGGGGCATTCCGAGGGACTGAAGCTTTCTTT
CDR3aa: CASSLGGAFRGTEAFF

abundance: NA
j_gene: TRBJ1-5
d_gene: TRBD1
v_gene: TRBV5-8
CDR3nt: TGTGCCAGCAGCAGACCAACAGGGGGCCAGCCCCAGCATTTT
CDR3aa: CASSRPTGGQPQHF

abundance: NA
j_gene: TRBJ2-2
d_gene: TRBD2
v_gene: TRBV11-1
CDR3nt: TGTGCCAGCAGCTTATTAACGGGAGGGACCGGGGAGCTGTTTTTT
CDR3aa: CASSLLTGGTGELFF

abundance: once
j_gene: TRBJ2-7
d_gene: TRBD2
v_gene: TRBV18
CDR3nt: TGTGCCAGCTCACCCATGATAGGACTAGCGACCCACGAGCAGTACTTC
CDR3aa: CASSPMIGLATHEQYF